This T cell receptor beta chain was sequenced during a study of read filtering for tumor transcriptome and immune sequencing. For the study at large: 8 or 9 patients were R-ISS I, about 16 were R-ISS II, 6 or 7 were R-ISS III. DNase treatment preceded whole-transcriptome library preparation. RNA-seq yielded only roughly 75 to 1,400 TCR reads, IR-seq about 3.5 to 10.27 million.

Molecular barcoded adaptors covering alpha/delta and beta/gamma chains were used on approximately 400 ng RNA. TCRdb re-called the reads with MiXCR, one entry per CDR3 protein. This table has 8,000 to 10,000 distinct CDR3 sequences, about 15% appearing once. This clonotype qualifies as medium-sized. The CDR3 contains 13 residues. Trimming left V 7 bases short and J 4 bases short, with 11 bases between. The chain carries TRBV12-3 or TRBV12-4 and TRBJ1-5; TRBD1 might be the D (6 bases). The TCR originated in a donor aged 40 or over with multiple myeloma. Input material: a population of CD138-negative cells sorted from bone marrow. The CDR3 loop reads CASTPGENQPQHF. As DNA, the CDR3 is TGTGCCAGCACCCCAGGGGAGAATCAGCCCCAGCATTTT.